Shown below are 32 T cell receptor beta chains from a single sample sequenced in a study of blood T cell repertoires in COVID-19. Here immunoSEQ multiplex PCR was the method, and the copy in TCRdb shows in-frame clones only, minus some. The repertoire holds more than 140,000 clones, with around 80% as singletons. Sequenced: peripheral blood. The source is a woman between 50 and 59 years old in a cohort sampled during active or convalescent COVID-19.

The rearrangement links TRBV30 to TRBJ1-6; a weak D match, TRBD1 (6 bases). CDR1 is GTSNPN and CDR2 is SVGIG in the germline V gene (reference sequence). The CDR3 consists of 18 residues. Deletions cut 0 bases from V and 7 bases from J, with 22 bases between. CDR3 sequence reads: CAWSVALGGQPKNSPLHF. In DNA form, the CDR3 reads TGTGCCTGGAGTGTGGCTTTAGGAGGACAGCCTAAAAATTCACCCCTCCACTTT.

The V call is TRBV24-1, the J call TRBJ1-5, with TRBD1 identical over 8 bases. The V and J ends lost 5 bases and 7 bases, in that order; junction bases with no gene match: 6. This CDR3 is built from 14 residues. The germline V gene has CDR1 KGHDR and CDR2 SFDVKD. The CDR3 is CATSGGTGEQPQHF. The DNA for the CDR3 is TGTGCCACCAGTGGAGGGACAGGAGAACAGCCCCAGCATTTT.

This chain connects TRBV6-1 to TRBJ2-3, with D perhaps matching TRBD2 (6 bases). Trimming took off 3 bases at V and 1 base at J, with 8 bases between the two ends. The germline gives CDR1 MNHNS, CDR2 SASEGT. The CDR3 totals 14 residues. The CDR3 spells CASSDGGGTDTQYF. The DNA of the CDR3 is TGTGCCAGCAGTGACGGCGGGGGCACAGATACGCAGTATTTT.

This chain uses TRBV7-2 with TRBJ2-1, with D perhaps TRBD2 (7 bases). The CDR3 consists of 14 residues. Trimming took 1 base from V and 6 from J, leaving 10 bases between them. Germline CDR1 is SGHTA and CDR2 is FQGNSA. The CDR3 DNA follows: TGTGCCAGCAGCTTAGGAGGGGGGGGCAATGAGCAGTTCTTC. Translated: CASSLGGGGNEQFF. The whole variable domain, remainder taken from reference TRBV7-2 and TRBJ2-1, is GAGVSQSPSNKVTEKGKDVELRCDPISGHTALYWYRQSLGQGLEFLIYFQGNSAPDKSGLPSDRFSAERTGGSVSTLTIQRTQQEDSAVYLCASSLGGGGNEQFFGPGTRLTVL.

The chain combines TRBV18 with TRBJ1-3; TRBD1 agrees at 11 bases. CDR3 length: 16 amino acids. J was trimmed by 0 bases and V by 3 bases; bases with no gene match: 1. Looked up from germline, CDR1 is KGHSH and CDR2 is LQKENI. CDR3 coding DNA: TGTGCCAGCTCACCCGGGACAGGGGGCTCTGGAAACACCATATATTTT. As protein: CASSPGTGGSGNTIYF. Variable domain in full (rest from reference TRBV18 and TRBJ1-3): NAGVMQNPRHLVRRRGQEARLRCSPMKGHSHVYWYRQLPEEGLKFMVYLQKENIIDESGMPKERFSAEFPKEGPSILRIQQVVRGDSAAYFCASSPGTGGSGNTIYFGEGSWLTVV.

This clone was seen a single time. The genes are TRBV3-1 (or the pseudogene TRBV3-2) and TRBJ2-2; D call uncertain. The CDR3 length is 16 residues. Trimming took 4 bases from V and 0 from J, leaving 12 bases between them. Germline CDR1 reads LGHDT; CDR2 reads YNNKEL (reference sequence). CDR3 DNA sequence: TGTGCCAGCAGCCTTAATACACCCGCGAACACCGGGGAGCTGTTTTTT. It encodes CASSLNTPANTGELFF.

This clone was counted between two and nine times. The chain carries TRBV9 and TRBJ1-5; the match to TRBD1 covers 7 bases. Germline trimming cut 0 bases from V and 4 bases from J; bases unmatched to any gene: 4. CDR3 length: 15 residues. CDR1 SGDLS and CDR2 YYNGEE come from the germline V gene. The CDR3 coding sequence is TGTGCCAGCAGCGTAGGGACAGGCGGGAATCAGCCCCAGCATTTT. This gives the protein CASSVGTGGNQPQHF.

The genes are TRBV5-6 and TRBJ2-7; 7 nucleotides align to TRBD1. Germline assignment: CDR1 SGHDT and CDR2 YYEEEE. The length of the CDR3 is 15 residues. Trimming at V came to 4 bases and at J to 0 bases, leaving 7 bases not matched to a gene. CDR3 sequence: CASSEGQLASYEQYF. The CDR3 DNA follows: TGTGCCAGCAGCGAGGGACAGTTAGCCTCCTACGAGCAGTACTTC.

This clone was counted once. The chain combines TRBV6-5 with TRBJ2-1; 9 nucleotides line up with TRBD1. V was clipped by 5 bases and J by 7 bases; unmatched bases: 9. From germline, CDR1 is MNHEY and CDR2 SVGAGI. This CDR3 region has 15 residues. The chain's CDR3 is CASSPHGTGKNEQFF. The CDR3 DNA reads as TGTGCCAGCAGTCCTCATGGGACAGGGAAGAATGAGCAGTTCTTC.

The rearrangement joins TRBV18 to TRBJ1-2; D possibly corresponds to TRBD1 (6 bases). Germline V gene data show CDR1 as KGHSH and CDR2 as LQKENI. The CDR3 extends over 15 amino acids. V was shortened by 5 bases and J by 1 base, with 14 bases between the two germline ends. The CDR3 region is CASSSLQGFNYGYTF. Written as DNA, the CDR3 is TGTGCCAGCTCATCGTTACAGGGATTTAACTATGGCTACACCTTC.

The genes are TRBV6-1 and TRBJ2-7, with TRBD1 matching 7 bases. From germline, CDR1 is MNHNS and CDR2 SASEGT. With V trimmed by 3 bases and J by 2 bases, 7 bases remained unmatched. This CDR3 has 15 amino acids. DNA of the CDR3: TGTGCCAGCAGTGACCCGGGACAGTACCCCTACGAGCAGTACTTC. Protein product: CASSDPGQYPYEQYF.

The chain links TRBV6-6 to TRBJ1-5; D possibly corresponds to TRBD1 (5 bases). The germline V gene has CDR1 MNHNY and CDR2 SVGAGI (reference sequence). The length of the CDR3 is 14 residues. V lost 6 bases and J 2 bases, leaving 11 bases between the germline ends. The CDR3 sequence: CASSAGGGNQPQHF. The CDR3 region has the DNA TGTGCCAGCAGCGCAGGAGGGGGCAATCAGCCCCAGCATTTT.

The V and J genes are TRBV6-5 and TRBJ1-3; TRBD1 is a possible D gene (6 bases). V lost 8 bases to trimming and J lost 4 bases, with 18 bases between them. The CDR3 extends over 15 amino acids. Germline values: CDR1 MNHEY, CDR2 SVGAGI. The CDR3 reads CASGRDTNSGNTIYF. The CDR3 bases are TGTGCCAGCGGCCGGGACACAAATTCCGGAAACACCATATATTTT.

The rearrangement uses TRBV7-9 and TRBJ2-7; D remains unclear. V lost 1 base, J lost 5 bases, and 12 bases lay in between. This CDR3 has 14 residues. CDR1 SEHNR and CDR2 FQNEAQ come from the germline V gene (reference sequence). The DNA of the CDR3 is TGTGCCAGCAGCTTAGACCTAAGAATCCACGAGCAGTACTTC. Residues: CASSLDLRIHEQYF. Variable domain in full (rest from reference TRBV7-9 and TRBJ2-7): DTGVSQNPRHKITKRGQNVTFRCDPISEHNRLYWYRQTLGQGPEFLTYFQNEAQLEKSRLLSDRFSAERPKGSFSTLEIQRTEQGDSAMYLCASSLDLRIHEQYFGPGTRLTVT.

This clone was seen a single time. This chain uses TRBV15 with TRBJ2-5; D not resolved. V was trimmed by 3 bases and J by 4 bases, leaving 9 bases between them. CDR3 length equals 13 residues. The germline V gene encodes CDR1 LNHNV and CDR2 YYDKDF (reference sequence). CDR3 bases: TGTGCCACCAGCAGGGCAAGTCTAGAGACCCAGTACTTC. Translation: CATSRASLETQYF.

V gene TRBV3-1 (or the pseudogene TRBV3-2) combines with J gene TRBJ1-1; no firm D call. V lost 10 bases and J lost 2, with 14 bases in between. The CDR3 length is 13 residues. Germline V gene data show CDR1 as LGHDT and CDR2 as YNNKEL (reference sequence). The CDR3 loop is CATLGSRNTEAFF. DNA of the CDR3: TGTGCCACACTCGGGTCGAGAAACACTGAAGCTTTCTTT.

This rearrangement joins TRBV9 to TRBJ1-1, with D possibly TRBD1 on 5 matching bases. The CDR3 consists of 14 residues. Germline loops: CDR1 SGDLS, CDR2 YYNGEE. The V end lost 2 bases, the J end lost 1 base, and 9 bases lay between the germline ends. The CDR3 is CASSVPGSNTEAFF. The CDR3 nucleotides are TGTGCCAGCAGCGTTCCAGGGTCGAACACTGAAGCTTTCTTT.

The V call is TRBV19, the J call TRBJ2-1; 16 bases line up with TRBD2. The CDR3 runs 16 residues. After removal of 4 bases from V and 5 bases from J, the junction contained 2 bases not matched to a gene. The germline gives CDR1 LNHDA, CDR2 SQIVND (reference sequence). In nucleotides, the CDR3 is TGTGCCAGTAGTACGGGACTAGCGGGGGGGCACAATGAGCAGTTCTTC. Amino acid sequence: CASSTGLAGGHNEQFF.

The rearrangement joins TRBV5-1 to TRBJ2-7, with a possible D match to TRBD1 (5 bases). This CDR3 contains 12 residues. Germline V gene data show CDR1 as SGHRS and CDR2 as YFSETQ. Trimming removed 0 bases from V and 7 bases from J, with 8 bases in between. This chain's CDR3 is CASSLEGSEQYF. Written as DNA, the CDR3 is TGCGCCAGCAGCTTGGAGGGGTCTGAGCAGTACTTC.

This sequence joins TRBV6-5 and TRBJ1-2; 12 bases are shared with TRBD1. CDR1 and CDR2 from the germline V gene are MNHEY and SVGAGI. J lost 6 bases, V lost 4 bases, and 3 bases had no gene match. The CDR3 totals 14 residues. The CDR3 protein is CASSLGQGAHGYTF. The CDR3 nucleotides are TGTGCCAGCAGTTTGGGACAGGGGGCGCATGGCTACACCTTC.

V is TRBV19 and J is TRBJ1-5, with D perhaps TRBD1 (6 bases). V was clipped by 9 bases and J by 6 bases, with 24 bases between them. The V gene's germline CDR1 is LNHDA and CDR2 SQIVND (reference sequence). The CDR3 covers 16 residues. The CDR3 DNA follows: TGTGCCAGCCTCGGACAGTTTGGTTTGGTGGGTCAGCCCCAGCATTTT. This codes for CASLGQFGLVGQPQHF.

The CDR3: CASSETGAHYEQYF. The CDR3 DNA reads as TGCGCCAGCAGCGAGACAGGGGCCCACTACGAGCAGTACTTC. The chain links TRBV5-1 to TRBJ2-7, with 8 positions matching TRBD1. Trimming cost V 4 bases and J 3 bases; bases outside gene matches: 6. The CDR3 loop spans 14 amino acids. Germline-derived CDR1 and CDR2 are SGHRS and YFSETQ.

The rearrangement links TRBV6-4 to TRBJ2-1; the match to TRBD2 covers 11 bases. V lost 0 bases to trimming and J lost 5 bases; unmatched junction nucleotides: 18. The length of the CDR3 is 21 residues. CDR1 MRHNA and CDR2 SNTAGT come from the germline V gene. CDR3 sequence reads: CASSDSKGGDKLAGANNEQFF. The DNA for the CDR3 is TGTGCCAGCAGTGACTCGAAAGGGGGAGATAAACTAGCGGGGGCAAACAATGAGCAGTTCTTC.

V and J are TRBV24-1 and TRBJ2-6, with D unresolved. The germline V gene encodes CDR1 KGHDR and CDR2 SFDVKD. Trimming stripped 9 bases from V and 4 bases from J, with 9 bases between. This CDR3 is built from 13 residues. In DNA, the CDR3 is TGTGCCACCCTCCAGGTCGGGGCCAACGTCCTGACTTTC. Translated, it gives CATLQVGANVLTF.

The CDR3 loop is CASSFTGGSGNTIYF. In DNA, the CDR3 is TGCGCCAGCAGCTTTACAGGGGGATCTGGAAACACCATATATTTT. V and J are TRBV5-1 and TRBJ1-3, with TRBD1 identical over 8 bases. Germline CDR1 is SGHRS and CDR2 is YFSETQ. V lost 2 bases, J lost 1 base, and 2 bases stayed unmatched. The CDR3 has 15 residues.

This clone has a handful of counts. This rearrangement joins TRBV5-5 to TRBJ2-7, with 9 bases matching TRBD1. V trimming: 0 bases; J trimming: 2 bases; junction bases outside the gene matches: 6. The CDR3 has 16 residues. Germline loops: CDR1 SGHKS, CDR2 YYEKEE (reference sequence). The CDR3 bases are TGTGCCAGCAGCTTGGCGACAGGGGGGACTCCCTACGAGCAGTACTTC. This codes for CASSLATGGTPYEQYF.

The chain uses TRBV6-5 and TRBJ1-3; no clear D gene. CDR1 MNHEY and CDR2 SVGAGI come from the germline V gene. The V end lost 7 bases, the J end lost 1 base, and 14 bases lay between the germline ends. The CDR3 is 15 amino acids. Written as DNA, the CDR3 is TGTGCCAGCACAACGAGGGCTTCGTCTGGAAACACCATATATTTT. Translated: CASTTRASSGNTIYF.

The chain is built from TRBV4-3 and TRBJ2-6, with D perhaps matching TRBD2 (6 bases). The V end was cut by 1 base, the J end by 2 bases, with 6 bases between. Germline values: CDR1 LGHNA, CDR2 YSLEER. The CDR3 consists of 15 residues. Written as DNA, the CDR3 is TGCGCCAGCAGCCAAGGGGGGGCTGGGGCCAACGTCCTGACTTTC. Its translation: CASSQGGAGANVLTF.

The J gene is TRBJ2-1, the V gene TRBV7-6, with 9 bases lining up with TRBD2. Unmatched junction bases numbered 2, after V lost 2 bases and J lost 3 bases. Germline lookup yields CDR1 SGHVS and CDR2 FNYEAQ. The CDR3 extends over 15 amino acids. The CDR3 loop reads CASSLSSGVYNEQFF. The DNA of the CDR3 is TGTGCCAGCAGCTTATCTAGCGGGGTCTACAATGAGCAGTTCTTC.

This clone has a handful of counts. This chain links TRBV18 with TRBJ2-3, with TRBD2 identical over 10 bases. Germline trimming cut 2 bases from V and 2 bases from J; bases unmatched to any gene: 7. CDR3 size: 17 residues. In germline, CDR1 is KGHSH, CDR2 LQKENI. The CDR3 DNA reads as TGTGCCAGCTCACCATTAGGCCTAGCGGGGGCCACAGATACGCAGTATTTT. Its protein product is CASSPLGLAGATDTQYF. The full variable domain, with the rest looked up from reference TRBV18 and TRBJ2-3, is NAGVMQNPRHLVRRRGQEARLRCSPMKGHSHVYWYRQLPEEGLKFMVYLQKENIIDESGMPKERFSAEFPKEGPSILRIQQVVRGDSAAYFCASSPLGLAGATDTQYFGPGTRLTVL.

The rearrangement uses TRBV12-1 and TRBJ2-6; the tabulated D call, TRBD2, remains unverified against the DNA. TRBV12-1 is recorded as a pseudogene. CDR3 length: 18 amino acids. The CDR3 region has the DNA TGTGCCAGCAGCTTTGCGGGACGGGAGGCGCCTGGGGCCAACGTCCTGACTTTC. It codes for CASSFAGREAPGANVLTF.

This clone occurred once. CDR3: CASSTYQGMNYGYTF. DNA for the CDR3: TGTGCCAGCAGTACTTACCAGGGGATGAACTATGGCTACACCTTC. The rearrangement uses TRBV6-5 and TRBJ1-2; D is perhaps TRBD1 (6 bases). Trimming removed 5 bases from V and 2 bases from J, with 15 bases in between. CDR3 length: 15 amino acids. Per germline, CDR1 MNHEY and CDR2 SVGAGI.